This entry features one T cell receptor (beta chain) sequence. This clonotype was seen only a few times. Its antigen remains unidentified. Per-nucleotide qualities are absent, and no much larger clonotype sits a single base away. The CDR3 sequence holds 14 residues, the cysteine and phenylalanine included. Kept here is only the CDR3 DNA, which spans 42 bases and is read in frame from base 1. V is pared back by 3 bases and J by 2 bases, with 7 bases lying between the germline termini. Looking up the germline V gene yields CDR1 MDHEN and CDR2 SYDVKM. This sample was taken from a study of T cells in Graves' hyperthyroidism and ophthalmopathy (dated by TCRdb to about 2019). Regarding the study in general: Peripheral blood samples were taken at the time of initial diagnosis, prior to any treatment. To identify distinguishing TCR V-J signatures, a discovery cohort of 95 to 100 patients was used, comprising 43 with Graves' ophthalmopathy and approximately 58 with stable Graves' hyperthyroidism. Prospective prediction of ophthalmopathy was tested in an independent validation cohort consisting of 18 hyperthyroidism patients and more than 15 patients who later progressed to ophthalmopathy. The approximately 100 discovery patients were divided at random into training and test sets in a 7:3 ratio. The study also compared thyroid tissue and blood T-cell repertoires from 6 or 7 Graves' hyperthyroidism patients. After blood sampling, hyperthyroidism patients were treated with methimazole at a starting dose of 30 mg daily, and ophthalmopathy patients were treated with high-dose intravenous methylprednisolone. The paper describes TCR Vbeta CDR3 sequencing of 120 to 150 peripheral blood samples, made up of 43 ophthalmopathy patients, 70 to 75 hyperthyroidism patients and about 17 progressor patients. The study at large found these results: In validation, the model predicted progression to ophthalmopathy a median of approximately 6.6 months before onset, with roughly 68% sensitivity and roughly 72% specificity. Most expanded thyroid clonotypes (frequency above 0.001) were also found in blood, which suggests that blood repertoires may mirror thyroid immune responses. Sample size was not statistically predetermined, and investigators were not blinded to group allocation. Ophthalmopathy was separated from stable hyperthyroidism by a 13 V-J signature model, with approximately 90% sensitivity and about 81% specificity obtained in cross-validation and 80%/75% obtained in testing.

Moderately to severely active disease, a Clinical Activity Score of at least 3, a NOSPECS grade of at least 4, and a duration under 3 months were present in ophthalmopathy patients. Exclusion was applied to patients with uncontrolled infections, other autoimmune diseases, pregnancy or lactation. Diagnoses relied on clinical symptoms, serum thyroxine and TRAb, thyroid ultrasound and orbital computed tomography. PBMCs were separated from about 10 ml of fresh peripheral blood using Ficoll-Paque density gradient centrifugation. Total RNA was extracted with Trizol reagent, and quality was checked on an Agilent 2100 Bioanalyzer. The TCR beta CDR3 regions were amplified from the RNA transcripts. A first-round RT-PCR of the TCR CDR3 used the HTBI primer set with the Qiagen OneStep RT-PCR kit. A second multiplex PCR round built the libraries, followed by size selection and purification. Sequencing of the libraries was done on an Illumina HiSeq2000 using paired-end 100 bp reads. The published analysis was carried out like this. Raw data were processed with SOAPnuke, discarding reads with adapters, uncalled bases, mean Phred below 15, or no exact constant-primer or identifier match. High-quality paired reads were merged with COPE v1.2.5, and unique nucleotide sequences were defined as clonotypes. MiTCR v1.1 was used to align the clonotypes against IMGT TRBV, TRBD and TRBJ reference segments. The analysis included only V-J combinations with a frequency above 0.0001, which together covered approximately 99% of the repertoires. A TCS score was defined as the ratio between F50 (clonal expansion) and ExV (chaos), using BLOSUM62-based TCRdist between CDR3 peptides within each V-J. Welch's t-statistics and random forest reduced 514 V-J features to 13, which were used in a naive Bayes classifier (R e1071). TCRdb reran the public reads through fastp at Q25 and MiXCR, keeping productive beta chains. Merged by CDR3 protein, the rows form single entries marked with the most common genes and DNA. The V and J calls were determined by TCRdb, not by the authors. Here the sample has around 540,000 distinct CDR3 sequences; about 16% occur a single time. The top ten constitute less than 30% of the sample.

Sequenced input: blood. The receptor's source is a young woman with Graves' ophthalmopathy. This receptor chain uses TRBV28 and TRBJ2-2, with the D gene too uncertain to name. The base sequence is TGTGCCAGCAGTTTCATCTACAACACCGGGGAGCTGTTTTTT. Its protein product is CASSFIYNTGELFF. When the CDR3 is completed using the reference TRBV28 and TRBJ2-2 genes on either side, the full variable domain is DVKVTQSSRYLVKRTGEKVFLECVQDMDHENMFWYRQDPGLGLRLIYFSYDVKMKEKGDIPEGYSVSREKKERFSLILESASTNQTSMYLCASSFIYNTGELFFGEGSRLTVL.